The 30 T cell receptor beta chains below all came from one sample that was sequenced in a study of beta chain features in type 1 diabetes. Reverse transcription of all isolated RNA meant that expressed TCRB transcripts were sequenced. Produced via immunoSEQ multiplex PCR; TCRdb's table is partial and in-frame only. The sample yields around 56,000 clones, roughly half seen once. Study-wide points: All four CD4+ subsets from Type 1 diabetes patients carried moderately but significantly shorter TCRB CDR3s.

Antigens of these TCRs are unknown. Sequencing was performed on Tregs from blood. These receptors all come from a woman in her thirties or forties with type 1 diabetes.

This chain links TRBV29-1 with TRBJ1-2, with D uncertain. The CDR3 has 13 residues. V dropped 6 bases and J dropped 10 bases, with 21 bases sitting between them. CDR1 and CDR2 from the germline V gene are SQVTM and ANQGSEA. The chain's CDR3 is CSVMGSRLRFYTF. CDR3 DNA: TGCAGCGTCATGGGGAGTAGGCTTCGTTTCTACACCTTC.

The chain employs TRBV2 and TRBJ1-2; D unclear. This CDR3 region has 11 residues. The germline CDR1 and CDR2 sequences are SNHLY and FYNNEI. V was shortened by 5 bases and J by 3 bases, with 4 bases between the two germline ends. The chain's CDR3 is CASSRDYGYTF. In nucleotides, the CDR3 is TGTGCCAGCAGTCGGGACTATGGCTACACCTTC.

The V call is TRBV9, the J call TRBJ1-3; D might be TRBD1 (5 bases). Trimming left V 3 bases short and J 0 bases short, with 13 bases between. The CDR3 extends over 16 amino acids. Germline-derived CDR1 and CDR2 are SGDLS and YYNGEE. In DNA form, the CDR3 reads TGTGCCAGCAGCGGGCAGGGTCCCCACTCTGGAAACACCATATATTTT. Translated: CASSGQGPHSGNTIYF.

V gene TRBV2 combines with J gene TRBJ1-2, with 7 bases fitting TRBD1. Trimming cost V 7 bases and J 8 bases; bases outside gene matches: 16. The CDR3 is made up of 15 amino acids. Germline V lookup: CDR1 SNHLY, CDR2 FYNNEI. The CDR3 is CASTPTGATHVGYTF. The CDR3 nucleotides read TGTGCCAGCACCCCCACAGGGGCGACCCACGTCGGCTACACCTTC.

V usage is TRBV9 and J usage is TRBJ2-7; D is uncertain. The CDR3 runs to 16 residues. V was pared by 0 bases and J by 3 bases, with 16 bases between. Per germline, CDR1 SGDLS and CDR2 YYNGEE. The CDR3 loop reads CASSVDAGNNDYEQYF. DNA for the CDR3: TGTGCCAGCAGCGTAGATGCAGGAAACAACGACTACGAGCAGTACTTC.

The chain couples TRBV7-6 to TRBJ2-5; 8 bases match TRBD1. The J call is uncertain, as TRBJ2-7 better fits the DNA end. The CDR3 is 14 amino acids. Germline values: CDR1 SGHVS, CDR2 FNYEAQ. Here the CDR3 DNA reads TGTGCCAGCAGCACCACAGGGGGACCCTACGAGCAGTACTTC. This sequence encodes CASSTTGGPYEQYF.

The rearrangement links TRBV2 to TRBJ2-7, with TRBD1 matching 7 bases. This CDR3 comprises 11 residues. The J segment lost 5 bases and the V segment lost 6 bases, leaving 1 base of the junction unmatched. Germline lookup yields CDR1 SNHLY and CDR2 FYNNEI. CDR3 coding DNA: TGTGCCAGCAGGACAGGGAACGAGCAGTACTTC. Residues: CASRTGNEQYF.

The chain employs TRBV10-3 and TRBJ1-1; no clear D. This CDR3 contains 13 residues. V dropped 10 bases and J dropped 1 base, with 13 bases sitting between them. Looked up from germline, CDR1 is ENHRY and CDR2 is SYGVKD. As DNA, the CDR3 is TGTGCCAGCCTGAAACTCCCGAACACTGAAGCTTTCTTT. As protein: CASLKLPNTEAFF.

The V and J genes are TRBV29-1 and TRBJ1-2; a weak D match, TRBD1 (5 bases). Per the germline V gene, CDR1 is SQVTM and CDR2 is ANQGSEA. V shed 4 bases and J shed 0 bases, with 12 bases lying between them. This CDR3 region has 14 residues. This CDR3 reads CSVGTGVANYGYTF. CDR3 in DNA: TGCAGCGTTGGAACAGGCGTAGCTAACTATGGCTACACCTTC.

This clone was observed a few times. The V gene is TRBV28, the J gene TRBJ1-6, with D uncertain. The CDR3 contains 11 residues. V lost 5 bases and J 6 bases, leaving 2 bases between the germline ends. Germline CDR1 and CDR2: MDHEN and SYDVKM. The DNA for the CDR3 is TGTGCCAGCAGTCTTAATTCACCCCTCCACTTT. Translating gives CASSLNSPLHF.

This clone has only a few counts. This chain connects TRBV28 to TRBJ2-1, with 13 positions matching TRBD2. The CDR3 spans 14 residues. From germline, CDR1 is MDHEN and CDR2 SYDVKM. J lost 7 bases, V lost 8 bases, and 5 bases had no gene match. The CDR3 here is CASYWTSGSNEQFF. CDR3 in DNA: TGTGCCAGCTACTGGACTAGCGGGAGTAATGAGCAGTTCTTC.

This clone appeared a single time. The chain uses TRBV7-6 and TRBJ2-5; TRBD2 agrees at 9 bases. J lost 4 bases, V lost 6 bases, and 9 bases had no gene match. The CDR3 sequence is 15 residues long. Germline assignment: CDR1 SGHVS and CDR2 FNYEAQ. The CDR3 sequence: CASSRSGGPRETQYF. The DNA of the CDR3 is TGTGCCAGCAGTCGTAGCGGGGGACCAAGAGAGACCCAGTACTTC. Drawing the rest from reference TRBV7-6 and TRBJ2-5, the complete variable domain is GAGVSQSPRYKVTKRGQDVALRCDPISGHVSLYWYRQALGQGPEFLTYFNYEAQQDKSGLPNDRFSAERPEGSISTLTIQRTEQRDSAMYRCASSRSGGPRETQYFGPGTRLLVL.

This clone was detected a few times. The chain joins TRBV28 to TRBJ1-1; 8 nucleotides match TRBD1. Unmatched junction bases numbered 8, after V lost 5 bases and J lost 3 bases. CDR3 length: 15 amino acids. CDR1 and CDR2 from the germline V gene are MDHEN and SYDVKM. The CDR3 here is CASSLAGGRDTEAFF. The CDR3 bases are TGTGCCAGCAGTCTGGCAGGGGGCCGGGACACTGAAGCTTTCTTT. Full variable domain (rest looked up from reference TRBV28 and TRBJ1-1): DVKVTQSSRYLVKRTGEKVFLECVQDMDHENMFWYRQDPGLGLRLIYFSYDVKMKEKGDIPEGYSVSREKKERFSLILESASTNQTSMYLCASSLAGGRDTEAFFGQGTRLTVV.

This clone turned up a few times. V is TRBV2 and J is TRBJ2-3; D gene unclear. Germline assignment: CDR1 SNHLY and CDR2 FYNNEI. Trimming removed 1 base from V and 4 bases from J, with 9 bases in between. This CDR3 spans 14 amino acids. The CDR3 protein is CASSEGAGSDTQYF. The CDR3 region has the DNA TGTGCCAGCAGTGAAGGGGCAGGTTCAGATACGCAGTATTTT.

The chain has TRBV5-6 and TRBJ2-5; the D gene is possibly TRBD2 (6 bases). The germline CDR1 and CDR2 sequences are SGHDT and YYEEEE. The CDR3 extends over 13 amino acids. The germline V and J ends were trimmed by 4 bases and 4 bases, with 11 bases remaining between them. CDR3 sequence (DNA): TGTGCCAGCAGCAGCCAGGGAGGAGAGACCCAGTACTTC. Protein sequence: CASSSQGGETQYF.

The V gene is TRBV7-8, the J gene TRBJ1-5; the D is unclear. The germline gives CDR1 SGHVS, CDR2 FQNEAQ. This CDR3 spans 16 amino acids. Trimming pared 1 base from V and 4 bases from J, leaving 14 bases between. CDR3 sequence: CASSLVQAGGNQPQHF. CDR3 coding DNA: TGTGCCAGCAGCTTAGTGCAGGCCGGAGGGAATCAGCCCCAGCATTTT. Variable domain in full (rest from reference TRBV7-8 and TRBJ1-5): GAGVSQSPRYKVAKRGQDVALRCDPISGHVSLFWYQQALGQGPEFLTYFQNEAQLDKSGLPSDRFFAERPEGSVSTLKIQRTQQEDSAVYLCASSLVQAGGNQPQHFGDGTRLSIL.

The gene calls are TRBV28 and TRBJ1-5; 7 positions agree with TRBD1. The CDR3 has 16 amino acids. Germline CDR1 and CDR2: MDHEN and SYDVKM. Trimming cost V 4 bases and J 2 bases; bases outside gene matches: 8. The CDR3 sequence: CASSSHRGKGNQPQHF. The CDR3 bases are TGTGCCAGCAGTTCCCACAGGGGAAAGGGCAATCAGCCCCAGCATTTT. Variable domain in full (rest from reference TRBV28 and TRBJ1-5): DVKVTQSSRYLVKRTGEKVFLECVQDMDHENMFWYRQDPGLGLRLIYFSYDVKMKEKGDIPEGYSVSREKKERFSLILESASTNQTSMYLCASSSHRGKGNQPQHFGDGTRLSIL.

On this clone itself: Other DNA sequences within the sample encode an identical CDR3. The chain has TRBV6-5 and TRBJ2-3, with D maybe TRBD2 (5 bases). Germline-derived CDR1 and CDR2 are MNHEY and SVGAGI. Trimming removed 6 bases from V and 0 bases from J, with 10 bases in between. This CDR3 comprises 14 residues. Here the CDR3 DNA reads TGTGCCAGCAGAAGCGGCCTCAGCACAGATACGCAGTATTTT. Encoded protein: CASRSGLSTDTQYF.

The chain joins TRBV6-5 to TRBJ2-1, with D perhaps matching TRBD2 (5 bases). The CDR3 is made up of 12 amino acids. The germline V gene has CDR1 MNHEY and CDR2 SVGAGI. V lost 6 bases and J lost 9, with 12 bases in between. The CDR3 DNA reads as TGTGCCAGCAGCACCCCCGGAGGTGAGCAGTTCTTC. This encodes CASSTPGGEQFF.

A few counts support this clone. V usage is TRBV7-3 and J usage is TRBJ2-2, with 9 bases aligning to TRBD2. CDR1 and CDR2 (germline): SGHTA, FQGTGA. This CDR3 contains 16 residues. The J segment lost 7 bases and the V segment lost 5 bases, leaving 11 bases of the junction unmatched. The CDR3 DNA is TGTGCCAGCAGCCCTCTGCCTAGCGGGAAGGGCGGGGAGCTGTTTTTT. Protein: CASSPLPSGKGGELFF.

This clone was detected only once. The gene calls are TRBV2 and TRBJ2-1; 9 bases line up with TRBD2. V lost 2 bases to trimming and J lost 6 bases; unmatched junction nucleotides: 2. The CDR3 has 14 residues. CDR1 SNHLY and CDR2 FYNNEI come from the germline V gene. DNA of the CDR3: TGTGCCAGCAGTGAAAGCGGGAGGAGCAATGAGCAGTTCTTC. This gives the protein CASSESGRSNEQFF.

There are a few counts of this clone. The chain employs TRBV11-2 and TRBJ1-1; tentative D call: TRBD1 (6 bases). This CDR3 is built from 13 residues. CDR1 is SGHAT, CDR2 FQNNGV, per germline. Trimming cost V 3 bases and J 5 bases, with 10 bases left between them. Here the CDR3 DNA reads TGTGCCAGCAGCTTGCAGGGGAGAACTGAAGCTTTCTTT. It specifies CASSLQGRTEAFF.

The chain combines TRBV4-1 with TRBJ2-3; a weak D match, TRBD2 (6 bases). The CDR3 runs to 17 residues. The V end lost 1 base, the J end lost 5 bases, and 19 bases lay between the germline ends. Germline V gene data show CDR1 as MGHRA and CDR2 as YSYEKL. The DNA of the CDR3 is TGCGCCAGCAGCCAAGTAGTAGCGGAGCCGTGGGGAGATACGCAGTATTTT. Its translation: CASSQVVAEPWGDTQYF.

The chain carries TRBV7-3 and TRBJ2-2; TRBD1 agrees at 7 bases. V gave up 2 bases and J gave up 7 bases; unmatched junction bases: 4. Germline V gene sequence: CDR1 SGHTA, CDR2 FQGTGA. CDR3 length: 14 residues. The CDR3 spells CASSLSTGVGELFF. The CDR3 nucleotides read TGTGCCAGCAGCTTATCTACAGGGGTCGGGGAGCTGTTTTTT.

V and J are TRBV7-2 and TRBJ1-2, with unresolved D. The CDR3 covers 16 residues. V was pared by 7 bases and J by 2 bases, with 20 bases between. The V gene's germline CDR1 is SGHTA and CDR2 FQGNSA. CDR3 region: CASTRVLEGSNYGYTF. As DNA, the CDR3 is TGTGCCAGCACCCGTGTTCTGGAGGGTTCAAACTATGGCTACACCTTC.

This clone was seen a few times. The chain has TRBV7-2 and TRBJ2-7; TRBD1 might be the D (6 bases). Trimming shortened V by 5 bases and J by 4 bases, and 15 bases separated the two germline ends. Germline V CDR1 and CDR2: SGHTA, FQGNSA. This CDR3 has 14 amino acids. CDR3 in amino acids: CASSLGPGAYEQYF. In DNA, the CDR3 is TGTGCCAGCAGCCTCGGGCCAGGGGCTTACGAGCAGTACTTC.

Here the CDR3 reads CASSEAANGNYGYTF. The CDR3 region has the DNA TGTGCCAGCAGTGAAGCCGCCAACGGTAACTATGGCTACACCTTC. The rearrangement uses TRBV6-1 and TRBJ1-2; D remains ambiguous. The CDR3 extends over 15 amino acids. The V end lost 0 bases, the J end lost 1 base, and 9 bases lay between the germline ends. From germline, CDR1 is MNHNS and CDR2 SASEGT.

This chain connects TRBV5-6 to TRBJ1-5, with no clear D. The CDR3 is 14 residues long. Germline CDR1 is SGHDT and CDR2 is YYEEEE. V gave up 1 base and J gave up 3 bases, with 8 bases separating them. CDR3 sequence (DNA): TGTGCCAGCAGCTTGTTCGGTCACAATCAGCCCCAGCATTTT. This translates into CASSLFGHNQPQHF.

DNA for the CDR3: TGCGCCAGCAGCCCACAACCCGGGGATACGCAGTATTTT. Translation: CASSPQPGDTQYF. The genes are TRBV5-1 and TRBJ2-3, with D unclear. CDR1 is SGHRS, CDR2 YFSETQ, per germline. The CDR3 contains 13 residues. V was shortened by 4 bases and J by 6 bases, with 12 bases between the two germline ends.

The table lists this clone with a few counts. CDR3 sequence (DNA): TGTGCCAGCAGCTCGGGTAGCGGGCGCCTACCGGGAAATGAGCAGTTCTTC. Protein product: CASSSGSGRLPGNEQFF. The chain has TRBV7-2 and TRBJ2-1, with 7 bases matching TRBD2. The germline V gene encodes CDR1 SGHTA and CDR2 FQGNSA. The CDR3 covers 17 residues. V lost 4 bases, J lost 7 bases, and 16 bases stayed unmatched.